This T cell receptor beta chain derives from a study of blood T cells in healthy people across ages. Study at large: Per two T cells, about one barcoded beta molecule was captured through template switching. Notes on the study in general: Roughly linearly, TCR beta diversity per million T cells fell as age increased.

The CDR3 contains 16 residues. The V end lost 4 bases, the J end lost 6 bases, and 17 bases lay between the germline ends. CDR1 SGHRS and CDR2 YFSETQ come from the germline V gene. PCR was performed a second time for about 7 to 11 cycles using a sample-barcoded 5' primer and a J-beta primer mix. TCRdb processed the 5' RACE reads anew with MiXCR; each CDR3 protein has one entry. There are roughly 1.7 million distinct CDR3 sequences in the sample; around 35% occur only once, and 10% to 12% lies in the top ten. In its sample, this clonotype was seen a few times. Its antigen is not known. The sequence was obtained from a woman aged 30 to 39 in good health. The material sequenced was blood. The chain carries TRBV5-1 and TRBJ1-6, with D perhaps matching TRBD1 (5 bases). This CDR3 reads CASSPAGAGLNSPLHF. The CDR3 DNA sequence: TGCGCCAGCAGCCCCGCCGGGGCCGGACTTAATTCACCCCTCCACTTT.